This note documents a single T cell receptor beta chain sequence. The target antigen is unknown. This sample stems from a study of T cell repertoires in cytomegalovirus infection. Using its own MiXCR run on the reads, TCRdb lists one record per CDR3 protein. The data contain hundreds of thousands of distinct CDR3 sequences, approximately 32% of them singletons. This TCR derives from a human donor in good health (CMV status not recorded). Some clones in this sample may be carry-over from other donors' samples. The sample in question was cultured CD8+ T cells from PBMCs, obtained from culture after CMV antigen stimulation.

CDR3 loop: CASSQETRTAYNEQFF. The CDR3 DNA reads TGCGCCAGCAGCCAAGAGACTAGAACAGCCTACAATGAGCAGTTCTTC. The chain is built from TRBV4-1 and TRBJ2-1; D perhaps matches TRBD2 (6 bases). Germline V lookup: CDR1 MGHRA, CDR2 YSYEKL. CDR3 length equals 16 residues. V lost 0 bases to trimming and J lost 2 bases, with 11 bases between them.